Below are 25 T cell receptor beta chains sequenced from a single sample in a study of cytomegalovirus exposure and HLA in healthy donors. The PCR used 60 Vbeta and 13 Jbeta primers. The repertoire was sequenced with immunoSEQ multiplex PCR; TCRdb's copy has only in-frame clones and lacks some. The sample lists 120,000 or so clones; 74% were seen once. The specimen was PBMCs. These receptors came from a man aged 35-49 years in good health and CMV-seropositive.

The chain joins TRBV19 to TRBJ1-6; weak D call: TRBD1 (6 bases). The V gene's germline CDR1 is LNHDA and CDR2 SQIVND (reference sequence). The V end was cut by 3 bases, the J end by 7 bases, with 13 bases between. The CDR3 has 15 amino acids. In nucleotides, the CDR3 is TGTGCCAGTAGTATCCCAGGGGAGGGAAATTCACCCCTCCACTTT. This encodes CASSIPGEGNSPLHF.

This chain uses TRBV7-9 with TRBJ1-3, with a tentative D call TRBD1 (5 bases). The V end lost 3 bases, the J end lost 6 bases, and 15 bases lay between the germline ends. Looked up from germline, CDR1 is SEHNR and CDR2 is FQNEAQ (reference sequence). The CDR3 consists of 15 residues. The DNA for the CDR3 is TGTGCCAGCAGCTTTCAAGGCAGGGACTTAAACACCATATATTTT. Residues: CASSFQGRDLNTIYF.

The J gene is TRBJ1-1, the V gene TRBV27; a possible D gene is TRBD1 (5 bases). Germline assignment: CDR1 MNHEY and CDR2 SMNVEV (reference sequence). V lost 11 bases and J 5 bases, leaving 12 bases between the germline ends. The CDR3 consists of 11 residues. CDR3 loop: CAVVGGTEAFF. The DNA for the CDR3 is TGTGCCGTGGTCGGGGGGACTGAAGCTTTCTTT.

This clone was picked up one time. V is TRBV9 and J is TRBJ1-3; D unresolved. V was pared by 4 bases and J by 0 bases, with 5 bases between. Germline CDR1 and CDR2: SGDLS and YYNGEE. The CDR3 loop spans 13 amino acids. As DNA, the CDR3 is TGTGCCAGCAGCCCTCCCTCTGGAAACACCATATATTTT. Its protein product is CASSPPSGNTIYF.

The chain employs TRBV27 and TRBJ1-5; the D gene is possibly TRBD1 (5 bases). Trimming stripped 8 bases from V and 2 bases from J, with 13 bases between. Germline-derived CDR1 and CDR2 are MNHEY and SMNVEV (reference sequence). The CDR3 extends over 14 amino acids. Here the CDR3 DNA reads TGTGCCAGCCAAGTAAGCAGGGGCAATCAGCCCCAGCATTTT. It specifies CASQVSRGNQPQHF.

The V and J genes are TRBV6-1 and TRBJ2-5, with 11 nucleotides matching TRBD1. The J segment lost 6 bases and the V segment lost 10 bases, leaving 7 bases of the junction unmatched. Germline CDR1 is MNHNS and CDR2 is SASEGT. The CDR3 runs 13 residues. CDR3 loop: CATRTGGGQTQYF. In DNA, the CDR3 is TGTGCCACCCGGACAGGGGGCGGGCAGACCCAGTACTTC.

V is TRBV11-3 and J is TRBJ2-3, with D possibly matching TRBD2 (5 bases). This CDR3 is built from 14 residues. The ends were cut back, 6 bases at V and 6 bases at J, with 16 bases in the middle. CDR1 SGHNT and CDR2 YENEEA come from the germline V gene. Written as DNA, the CDR3 is TGTGCCAGCAGTACCTCCGGCCGGGGTGATACGCAGTATTTT. Its protein is CASSTSGRGDTQYF. Using reference TRBV11-3 and TRBJ2-3 for the parts outside the CDR3, the full variable domain is EAGVVQSPRYKIIEKKQPVAFWCNPISGHNTLYWYLQNLGQGPELLIRYENEEAVDDSQLPKDRFSAERLKGVDSTLKIQPAELGDSAVYLCASSTSGRGDTQYFGPGTRLTVL.

The chain recombines TRBV4-1 with TRBJ2-5; D possibly corresponds to TRBD2 (6 bases). Germline V CDR1 and CDR2: MGHRA, YSYEKL. The V gene lost 0 bases and the J gene lost 4 bases, with 12 bases spanning the gap. This CDR3 contains 15 residues. DNA for the CDR3: TGCGCCAGCAGCCAAGACGGGGCGGGGTCAGAGACCCAGTACTTC. Translating it yields CASSQDGAGSETQYF.

The V call is TRBV5-6, the J call TRBJ1-2; tentative D call: TRBD1 (5 bases). There are 14 residues in the CDR3. Germline CDR1 is SGHDT and CDR2 is YYEEEE. V lost 3 bases and J lost 8, with 17 bases in between. The CDR3 sequence is CASSSPGGNEGYTF. The CDR3 DNA follows: TGTGCCAGCAGCTCCCCCGGGGGAAATGAGGGCTACACCTTC.

The chain's CDR3 is CASSLYASGSHNEQYF. The CDR3 nucleotides read TGTGCCAGCAGTTTATACGCTAGCGGGAGCCATAACGAGCAGTACTTC. The chain uses TRBV28 and TRBJ2-7; 10 bases line up with TRBD2. The CDR3 consists of 16 residues. Per germline, CDR1 MDHEN and CDR2 SYDVKM. V was clipped by 1 base and J by 5 bases; unmatched bases: 8.

The rearrangement joins TRBV29-1 to TRBJ2-7; the match to TRBD1 covers 9 bases. The V gene end was trimmed by 0 bases and the J gene end by 2 bases; junction bases not matched to a gene: 5. Germline loops: CDR1 SQVTM, CDR2 ANQGSEA. The CDR3 runs to 15 residues. Written as DNA, the CDR3 is TGCAGCGTTGAAGATAGGGGGACAGGGCCCTACGAGCAGTACTTC. Its translation: CSVEDRGTGPYEQYF.

This chain joins TRBV18 and TRBJ2-7; weak D call: TRBD2 (6 bases). CDR3 length equals 11 residues. V lost 4 bases and J lost 6, with 7 bases in between. Germline CDR1 reads KGHSH; CDR2 reads LQKENI. CDR3 nucleotides: TGTGCCAGCTCACGGGACTTCGAGCAGTACTTC. Amino acids: CASSRDFEQYF. Full variable domain (outside the CDR3, taken from reference TRBV18 and TRBJ2-7): NAGVMQNPRHLVRRRGQEARLRCSPMKGHSHVYWYRQLPEEGLKFMVYLQKENIIDESGMPKERFSAEFPKEGPSILRIQQVVRGDSAAYFCASSRDFEQYFGPGTRLTVT.

The V and J genes are TRBV6-5 and TRBJ1-2; no definite D call. The CDR3 runs to 14 residues. V was trimmed by 0 bases and J by 4 bases, leaving 9 bases between them. The germline V gene encodes CDR1 MNHEY and CDR2 SVGAGI. The CDR3 protein is CASSYSAGAYGYTF. For the CDR3, the DNA is TGTGCCAGCAGTTACTCGGCAGGTGCCTATGGCTACACCTTC.

The chain carries TRBV2 and TRBJ1-2; no clear D gene. The germline V and J ends were trimmed by 4 bases and 5 bases, with 11 bases remaining between them. Germline lookup yields CDR1 SNHLY and CDR2 FYNNEI. CDR3 size: 13 residues. The CDR3: CASSANTNYGYTF. The CDR3 coding sequence is TGTGCCAGCAGTGCCAACACAAATTATGGCTACACCTTC.

This clone was observed a handful of times. This chain joins TRBV11-2 and TRBJ2-3; a possible D gene is TRBD2 (5 bases). Germline V gives CDR1 SGHAT, CDR2 FQNNGV. The V gene lost 4 bases and the J gene lost 2 bases, with 10 bases spanning the gap. CDR3 size: 14 residues. CDR3 nucleotide sequence: TGTGCCAGCAGCTGGACTGGAATCACAGATACGCAGTATTTT. It yields the protein CASSWTGITDTQYF.

This chain links TRBV7-8 with TRBJ2-1; TRBD2 might be the D (5 bases). V dropped 5 bases and J dropped 12 bases, with 11 bases sitting between them. The length of the CDR3 is 11 residues. Germline values: CDR1 SGHVS, CDR2 FQNEAQ. The CDR3 bases are TGTGCCAGCAGCGAGCGGCGGGTGCAGTTCTTC. Translated: CASSERRVQFF.

The V and J genes are TRBV7-2 and TRBJ2-5; TRBD2 agrees at 7 bases. There are 16 residues in the CDR3. Germline V gene lookup returns CDR1 SGHTA and CDR2 FQGNSA. Trimming removed 7 bases from V and 1 base from J; junction bases left unmatched: 12. The CDR3 region is CASIPAPSGAQETQYF. DNA of the CDR3: TGTGCCAGCATCCCAGCCCCCAGCGGGGCCCAAGAGACCCAGTACTTC.

This clone was counted a few times. The chain recombines TRBV5-6 with TRBJ1-5; TRBD1 might be the D (5 bases). Trimming took 4 bases from V and 6 from J, leaving 11 bases between them. The CDR3 covers 13 residues. The germline CDR1 and CDR2 sequences are SGHDT and YYEEEE. The CDR3 sequence is CASSGRGLQPQHF. The CDR3 region has the DNA TGTGCCAGCAGCGGCCGGGGACTTCAGCCCCAGCATTTT.

The chain employs TRBV6-1 and TRBJ1-5, with a weak D call TRBD1 (6 bases). Germline lookup yields CDR1 MNHNS and CDR2 SASEGT. The CDR3 has 15 residues. V lost 3 bases, J lost 6 bases, and 15 bases lay in between. The CDR3 sequence is CASSDARGGSQPQHF. The CDR3 region has the DNA TGTGCCAGCAGTGATGCCCGGGGGGGCAGTCAGCCCCAGCATTTT.

This clone occurred a few times. The chain employs TRBV6-5 and TRBJ1-2; 11 nucleotides align to TRBD1. CDR1 MNHEY and CDR2 SVGAGI come from the germline V gene. CDR3 length: 13 amino acids. V shed 3 bases, J shed 9 bases, and the junction held 3 bases outside the gene matches. The CDR3: CASSYGDRGSYTF. The CDR3 nucleotides are TGTGCCAGCAGTTATGGGGACAGGGGGAGCTACACCTTC.

The V gene is TRBV11-2, the J gene TRBJ2-4; TRBD2 is a possible D gene (5 bases). The CDR3 loop spans 12 amino acids. Trimming removed 5 bases from V and 15 bases from J, with 17 bases in between. Germline V CDR1 and CDR2: SGHAT, FQNNGV. For the CDR3, the DNA is TGTGCCAGCAGCCCAAGTAAGGGCGGGCCGTACTTC. Translation gives CASSPSKGGPYF. The complete variable domain, with remaining parts taken from reference TRBV11-2 and TRBJ2-4, reads EAGVAQSPRYKIIEKRQSVAFWCNPISGHATLYWYQQILGQGPKLLIQFQNNGVVDDSQLPKDRFSAERLKGVDSTLKIQPAKLEDSAVYLCASSPSKGGPYFGAGTRLSVL.

The chain recombines TRBV6-1 with TRBJ2-3, with TRBD2 matching 7 bases. The CDR3 is 15 residues long. With 3 bases clipped from V and 6 bases from J, the junction kept 9 bases outside the gene matches. In germline, CDR1 is MNHNS, CDR2 SASEGT. Written as DNA, the CDR3 is TGTGCCAGCAGTGAGAGAGTGGGGGGGACGGATACGCAGTATTTT. This codes for CASSERVGGTDTQYF.

The V call is TRBV5-6, the J call TRBJ1-1; tentative D call: TRBD1 (6 bases). This CDR3 contains 14 residues. From germline, CDR1 is SGHDT and CDR2 YYEEEE. With 4 bases removed from V and 3 bases from J, the gap between germline ends came to 13 bases. Here the CDR3 reads CASSPTGWDTEAFF. The CDR3 DNA is TGTGCCAGCAGCCCAACAGGGTGGGACACTGAAGCTTTCTTT. Drawing the rest from reference TRBV5-6 and TRBJ1-1, the complete variable domain is DAGVTQSPTHLIKTRGQQVTLRCSPKSGHDTVSWYQQALGQGPQFIFQYYEEEERQRGNFPDRFSGHQFPNYSSELNVNALLLGDSALYLCASSPTGWDTEAFFGQGTRLTVV.

The genes are TRBV19 and TRBJ2-2, with TRBD2 matching 9 bases. Germline CDR1 reads LNHDA; CDR2 reads SQIVND (reference sequence). This CDR3 has 15 amino acids. J gave up 7 bases and V 7 bases, and 10 bases lay outside the gene matches. The CDR3 nucleotides are TGTGCCAGTAAAGGCGGGAGGGCCGGGAGCGGGGAGCTGTTTTTT. It is translated as CASKGGRAGSGELFF.

The chain recombines TRBV6-5 with TRBJ2-5; 7 nucleotides agree with TRBD2. The last part of the DNA fits TRBJ2-7 better; the J call may be wrong. Germline V gives CDR1 MNHEY, CDR2 SVGAGI. The CDR3 has 14 amino acids. This CDR3 reads CASSELASSYEQYF. The CDR3 DNA reads as TGTGCCAGCAGTGAACTAGCGAGCTCCTACGAGCAGTACTTC.